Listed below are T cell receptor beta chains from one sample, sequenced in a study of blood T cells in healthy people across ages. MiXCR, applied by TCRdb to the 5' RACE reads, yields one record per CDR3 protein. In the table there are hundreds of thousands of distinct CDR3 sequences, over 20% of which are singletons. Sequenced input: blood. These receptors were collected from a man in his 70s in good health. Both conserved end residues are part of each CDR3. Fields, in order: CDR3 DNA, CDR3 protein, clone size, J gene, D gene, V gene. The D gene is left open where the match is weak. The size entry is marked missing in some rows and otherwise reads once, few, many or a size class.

DNA: TGCGCCAGCAGATCTGGGACAGGGAGTGAGCAGTTCTTC; CDR3: CASRSGTGSEQFF; size: -; J: TRBJ2-1; D: TRBD1; V: TRBV5-1
DNA: TGTGCTAGTGGCCCCGGGACTAGCTCAGAGACCCAGTACTTC; CDR3: CASGPGTSSETQYF; size: few; J: TRBJ2-5; D: TRBD2; V: TRBV12-5
DNA: TGTGCCAGCAACTTCCAGAATGAAAAACTGTTTTTT; CDR3: CASNFQNEKLFF; size: many; J: TRBJ1-4; D: -; V: TRBV12-3/TRBV12-4
DNA: TGTGCCAGCAGCTTAGTGAGTGACGGCACTGAAGCTTTCTTT; CDR3: CASSLVSDGTEAFF; size: -; J: TRBJ1-1; D: -; V: TRBV11-2
DNA: TGTGCCAGCAGTTACGGTCGAAAAAGGGCAACTAATGAAAAACTGTTTTTT; CDR3: CASSYGRKRATNEKLFF; size: few; J: TRBJ1-4; D: -; V: TRBV6-5
DNA: TGTGCCAGTAGTATAGGCACAGGGACCCGCAATGAAAAACTGTTTTTT; CDR3: CASSIGTGTRNEKLFF; size: -; J: TRBJ1-4; D: -; V: TRBV19
DNA: TGTGCCAGCACCCGGAGGTGGCGTGAAAAACTGTTTTTT; CDR3: CASTRRWREKLFF; size: -; J: TRBJ1-4; D: -; V: TRBV28
DNA: TGCAGTGCTAGAGATTGGGGCAGGGATAACACCGGGGAGCTGTTTTTT; CDR3: CSARDWGRDNTGELFF; size: -; J: TRBJ2-2; D: -; V: TRBV20-1
DNA: TGCAGTGCTAGCGTCGGCGGGAAAGAATGGCAGCCCCAGCATTTT; CDR3: CSASVGGKEWQPQHF; size: -; J: TRBJ1-5; D: -; V: TRBV20-1
DNA: TGTGCCAGCAGTCGGGTCTTCCTCGTTAATTCACCCCTCCACTTT; CDR3: CASSRVFLVNSPLHF; size: few; J: TRBJ1-6; D: -; V: TRBV27
DNA: TGTGCCAGCAGTTGGAACAGGGAACGCGGCGAGCAGTTCTTC; CDR3: CASSWNRERGEQFF; size: few; J: TRBJ2-1; D: -; V: TRBV6-5
DNA: TGCAGTGCTAGAAGTATCGACCAAGAGACCCAGTACTTC; CDR3: CSARSIDQETQYF; size: -; J: TRBJ2-5; D: -; V: TRBV20-1
DNA: TGTGCCAGCAGTTACCGGGACAGGGTGGGAGGCTACACCTTC; CDR3: CASSYRDRVGGYTF; size: few; J: TRBJ1-2; D: TRBD1; V: TRBV6-5
DNA: TGCAGTGCTAGAGATAGCGGGGGGTTGGATGAGCAGTTCTTC; CDR3: CSARDSGGLDEQFF; size: -; J: TRBJ2-1; D: TRBD2; V: TRBV20-1
DNA: TGCGCCAGCAGCCCGGGGACAGTTTCTTATGGCTACACCTTC; CDR3: CASSPGTVSYGYTF; size: many; J: TRBJ1-2; D: TRBD1; V: TRBV5-1
DNA: TGTGCCAGCAGCGTAGCTCAGGGACTAGTTGATGAGCAGTTCTTC; CDR3: CASSVAQGLVDEQFF; size: -; J: TRBJ2-1; D: TRBD2; V: TRBV9
DNA: TGTGCCAGCAGTAAATCGACTAGCGGGGGGGGCAATGAGCCGTTCTTC; CDR3: CASSKSTSGGGNEPFF; size: -; J: TRBJ2-1; D: TRBD2; V: TRBV6-5
DNA: TGTGCCAGCTCCCAAATAGCGGGTGATGCGGATACGCAGTATTTT; CDR3: CASSQIAGDADTQYF; size: once; J: TRBJ2-3; D: TRBD2; V: TRBV18
DNA: TGTGCCAGCAGTTTAGACCCTGGCACAGATACGCAGTATTTT; CDR3: CASSLDPGTDTQYF; size: -; J: TRBJ2-3; D: -; V: TRBV12-3/TRBV12-4
DNA: TGCAGCGTTGCCGGGACTGGCTCCTACAATGAGCAGTTCTTC; CDR3: CSVAGTGSYNEQFF; size: -; J: TRBJ2-1; D: -; V: TRBV29-1
DNA: TGTGCCAGTAGTATTCGGGGTAACACTGAAGCTTTCTTT; CDR3: CASSIRGNTEAFF; size: many; J: TRBJ1-1; D: -; V: TRBV19
DNA: TGTGCCAGCAAGCTGGGCTCTGGAAACACCATATATTTT; CDR3: CASKLGSGNTIYF; size: -; J: TRBJ1-3; D: -; V: TRBV6-5
DNA: TGTGCCAGCAGCTTAGGCGACAGGGTACGCACAGATACGCAGTATTTT; CDR3: CASSLGDRVRTDTQYF; size: -; J: TRBJ2-3; D: TRBD1; V: TRBV7-9
DNA: TGTGCCAGCAGCTTCAAAGTTCTTACTCCCTCTGGGGTCAACGTCCTGACTTTC; CDR3: CASSFKVLTPSGVNVLTF; size: -; J: TRBJ2-6; D: -; V: TRBV13
DNA: TGCGCCAGCAGCCAAGGTCTTATGGATACGCAGTATTTT; CDR3: CASSQGLMDTQYF; size: -; J: TRBJ2-3; D: -; V: TRBV4-3
DNA: TGTGCCAGCAGCCTACAGGGGCGTGGGTACAATGAGCAGTTCTTC; CDR3: CASSLQGRGYNEQFF; size: many; J: TRBJ2-1; D: TRBD1; V: TRBV7-2
DNA: TGTGCCAGCAGTTTTAGATTTCAAGAGACCCAGTACTTC; CDR3: CASSFRFQETQYF; size: -; J: TRBJ2-5; D: -; V: TRBV12-3/TRBV12-4
DNA: TGTGCCAGCAGTTCCTACCGGGACGGTGAAGCTTTCTTT; CDR3: CASSSYRDGEAFF; size: few; J: TRBJ1-1; D: -; V: TRBV12-3/TRBV12-4
DNA: TGCGCCAGCAGCTTGGATGGCGGGGGGTACAATGAGCAGTTCTTC; CDR3: CASSLDGGGYNEQFF; size: -; J: TRBJ2-1; D: TRBD2; V: TRBV5-1
DNA: TGTGCCAGCAGTTTGAGTGAAAACCTGTTTTTT; CDR3: CASSLSENLFF; size: once; J: TRBJ1-4; D: -; V: TRBV12-3/TRBV12-4
DNA: TGCGCCAGCAGCCCCCCCGACGTATGGAACACTGAAGCTTTCTTT; CDR3: CASSPPDVWNTEAFF; size: few; J: TRBJ1-1; D: -; V: TRBV5-1
DNA: TGCAGTGCTAGGGACCCTAGCGGGGGGAGCACAGATACGCAGTATTTT; CDR3: CSARDPSGGSTDTQYF; size: -; J: TRBJ2-3; D: TRBD2; V: TRBV20-1
DNA: TGTGCCAGCAGCTTGTTAGGGGCGGAGATTGAAGCTTTCTTT; CDR3: CASSLLGAEIEAFF; size: -; J: TRBJ1-1; D: -; V: TRBV5-6
DNA: TGTGCCACCAGTGATTTATATGGCCCTGAGCAGTTCTTC; CDR3: CATSDLYGPEQFF; size: many; J: TRBJ2-1; D: -; V: TRBV24-1
DNA: TGTGCCAGCAGCGTAGGCAGGGTTGAGACCCAGTACTTC; CDR3: CASSVGRVETQYF; size: -; J: TRBJ2-5; D: -; V: TRBV9
DNA: TGCAGCGGGGCGGACAGCTCCTACGAGCAGTACTTC; CDR3: CSGADSSYEQYF; size: many; J: TRBJ2-7; D: -; V: TRBV29-1
DNA: TGTGCCAGCAGACCCCCGGGACAGGGGTTACTCTACGAGCAGTACTTC; CDR3: CASRPPGQGLLYEQYF; size: -; J: TRBJ2-7; D: TRBD1; V: TRBV28
DNA: TGTGCCAGCAGCGGAGGCGGGACACCCTATAATTCACCCCTCCACTTT; CDR3: CASSGGGTPYNSPLHF; size: -; J: TRBJ1-6; D: -; V: TRBV7-9
DNA: TGTGCCAGCAGCTTGGCTCTAGCGGATTACGAGCAGTACTTC; CDR3: CASSLALADYEQYF; size: few; J: TRBJ2-7; D: TRBD2; V: TRBV5-6
DNA: TGTGCCAGCTCAACGGGGAGTTCAGCGGCTGACTATGGCTACACCTTC; CDR3: CASSTGSSAADYGYTF; size: few; J: TRBJ1-2; D: -; V: TRBV18
DNA: TGTGCCAGCAGTTATCGAGGGGCGACTAATGAAAAACTGTTTTTT; CDR3: CASSYRGATNEKLFF; size: -; J: TRBJ1-4; D: -; V: TRBV7-2
DNA: TGTGCCAGCAGTTACTCGGTAGCGACCGGGGAGCTGTTTTTT; CDR3: CASSYSVATGELFF; size: few; J: TRBJ2-2; D: -; V: TRBV6-2/TRBV6-3
DNA: TGTGCCATCGGGAAAGGACAGGGGGATACTGAAGCTTTCTTT; CDR3: CAIGKGQGDTEAFF; size: few; J: TRBJ1-1; D: TRBD1; V: TRBV10-3
DNA: TGTGCCAGCAGTGTCCAACTAGCGGGAAGAGAGAGACCCCAGTACTTC; CDR3: CASSVQLAGRERPQYF; size: -; J: TRBJ2-5; D: TRBD2; V: TRBV12-3/TRBV12-4
DNA: TGTGCCAGCAGTGACAGATACGAGCAGTACTTC; CDR3: CASSDRYEQYF; size: many; J: TRBJ2-7; D: -; V: TRBV28
DNA: TGTGCCAGCAGTCCCCTACAGGGGGCGCGTAATGAGCAGTTCTTC; CDR3: CASSPLQGARNEQFF; size: few; J: TRBJ2-1; D: TRBD1; V: TRBV14
DNA: TGTGCCAGCAGCTCCATGGCCGGGACAGCGTCCTACGAGCAGTACTTC; CDR3: CASSSMAGTASYEQYF; size: few; J: TRBJ2-7; D: TRBD1; V: TRBV11-2
DNA: TGCGCCAGCAGCGTGCCACAGGGTTCTGGGGCCAACGTCCTGACTTTC; CDR3: CASSVPQGSGANVLTF; size: many; J: TRBJ2-6; D: -; V: TRBV5-1
DNA: TGCGCCAGCAGCACGGGACTAGCGGGGCCAGATACGCAGTATTTT; CDR3: CASSTGLAGPDTQYF; size: -; J: TRBJ2-3; D: TRBD2; V: TRBV5-1
DNA: TGCGCCAGCAGCTTATTAGCAGAAGCCAAAAACATTCAGTACTTC; CDR3: CASSLLAEAKNIQYF; size: many; J: TRBJ2-4; D: -; V: TRBV5-1
DNA: TGCAGTGCACCCCGTGGGGGACTGAATTCACCCCTCCACTTT; CDR3: CSAPRGGLNSPLHF; size: -; J: TRBJ1-6; D: -; V: TRBV20-1
DNA: TGTGCCAGCAGCACCCACGGAGAACAAGAGACCCAGTACTTC; CDR3: CASSTHGEQETQYF; size: -; J: TRBJ2-5; D: -; V: TRBV12-3/TRBV12-4
DNA: TGTGCCATCAGTGAGCTGGGGGGATTGGGGAACACTGAAGCTTTCTTT; CDR3: CAISELGGLGNTEAFF; size: -; J: TRBJ1-1; D: -; V: TRBV10-3
DNA: TGCAGCGTTGAGGGGGGCCCTAAAGGAGAGACCCAGTACTTC; CDR3: CSVEGGPKGETQYF; size: -; J: TRBJ2-5; D: -; V: TRBV29-1
DNA: TGTGCCAGCAGAGCTCCGGCAGGGGTGAGAGATACGCAGTATTTT; CDR3: CASRAPAGVRDTQYF; size: few; J: TRBJ2-3; D: -; V: TRBV12-3/TRBV12-4
DNA: TGTGCCAGCAGTTTTTTAGCGGGCATCACCGGGGAGCTGTTTTTT; CDR3: CASSFLAGITGELFF; size: few; J: TRBJ2-2; D: TRBD2; V: TRBV6-2/TRBV6-3
DNA: TGTGCCAGCAGAGCACAAGGCTGGAGCTCCTACAATGAGCAGTTCTTC; CDR3: CASRAQGWSSYNEQFF; size: -; J: TRBJ2-1; D: -; V: TRBV7-8
DNA: TGTGCCAGCAGCTTTCGGTTTAGTAGCGGCGAGCAGTACTTC; CDR3: CASSFRFSSGEQYF; size: -; J: TRBJ2-7; D: -; V: TRBV7-2